This section outlines one T cell receptor (beta chain) sequence together with its context. Antigen: not known. The CDR3 has 17 residues. The germline V gene has CDR1 LNHNV and CDR2 YYDKDF (reference sequence). The V end lost 5 bases, the J end lost 5 bases, and 24 bases lay between the germline ends. This entry belongs to a study of T cell repertoires in cytomegalovirus infection. One entry per CDR3 protein, called by TCRdb with MiXCR from the reads. The sample has approximately 340,000 distinct CDR3 sequences, under 35% seen once. The sample in question was cultured PBMCs, obtained from culture after CMV antigen stimulation. V is TRBV15 and J is TRBJ1-2; no clear D gene. The TCR originated in a human donor in good health (CMV status not recorded). Some clones in this sample may be carry-over from other donors' samples. CDR3 nucleotides: TGTGCCACCAGCTCCAGATCTCTTCCGTCAGCGACTTATGGCTACACCTTC. This gives the protein CATSSRSLPSATYGYTF.